This T cell receptor (beta chain) was profiled in a study of CD8 T cells in ankylosing spondylitis (dated by TCRdb to about 2017). At the level of the whole study: The study set out to find disease-linked TCR variants by profiling T cell receptor beta repertoires in ankylosing spondylitis patients and healthy donors. The whole study cohort included under 140 healthy donors and 20 to 25 ankylosing spondylitis patients. Peripheral blood was sampled, and synovial fluid was also collected from ankylosing spondylitis patients. The research as a whole found: Some motif variants were previously reported in synovial fluid and blood of reactive arthritis patients, suggesting common disease-initiation mechanisms. In peripheral blood, the disease-linked clones were found at relatively low frequencies and had a CD8+ phenotype. Blood from ankylosing spondylitis patients appeared to be characterized by a TCR beta motif made up of fewer than ten highly homologous amino acid variants. The disease-linked clones were reported to be significantly enriched in matched synovial fluid samples from ankylosing spondylitis patients.

Concerning this clonotype itself: No antigen is known for it. Base quality data are lacking; no much larger clone is found one base away.

The data were produced on an Illumina HiSeq 2500. Quantitative 5'-RACE with molecular barcodes was the method used to prepare the TCR beta libraries. On the authors' methods: To identify disease-linked TCR variants, a new computational method was used, one built on a probabilistic model of VDJ rearrangement. The public reads were reprocessed in TCRdb via fastp at Q25 and MiXCR, keeping in-frame beta chains. Entries are consolidated by CDR3 protein sequence, retaining the most common genes and DNA. In this record, the V and J calls reflect TCRdb's handling and not the investigators' own analysis. Within this sample are about 460,000 distinct CDR3 sequences, with approximately 5% of them counted one time only. Of the sample, around 3.5% falls within the top ten clones. V gives up 5 bases and J gives up 0 bases, and the segment between their germline ends measures 22 bases. The CDR3 covers 18 residues, taking in both the cysteine and the phenylalanine. The retained sequence is limited to the CDR3, 54 bases, with the frame set at the first base. CDR1 and CDR2 were assigned from the germline V gene as MNHNS and SASEGT.

Recombination connected TRBV6-1 to TRBJ2-5, with a tentative D gene TRBD2 over 6 matching bases. The sequencing input was blood, either unsorted or a sorted T cell fraction (not recorded which). The receptor comes from a male donor with ankylosing spondylitis. The CDR3 here reads CASSQGLRGLTYQETQYF. In nucleotide form, the sequence is TGTGCCAGCAGTCAGGGACTGAGAGGTCTAACGTACCAAGAGACCCAGTACTTC.